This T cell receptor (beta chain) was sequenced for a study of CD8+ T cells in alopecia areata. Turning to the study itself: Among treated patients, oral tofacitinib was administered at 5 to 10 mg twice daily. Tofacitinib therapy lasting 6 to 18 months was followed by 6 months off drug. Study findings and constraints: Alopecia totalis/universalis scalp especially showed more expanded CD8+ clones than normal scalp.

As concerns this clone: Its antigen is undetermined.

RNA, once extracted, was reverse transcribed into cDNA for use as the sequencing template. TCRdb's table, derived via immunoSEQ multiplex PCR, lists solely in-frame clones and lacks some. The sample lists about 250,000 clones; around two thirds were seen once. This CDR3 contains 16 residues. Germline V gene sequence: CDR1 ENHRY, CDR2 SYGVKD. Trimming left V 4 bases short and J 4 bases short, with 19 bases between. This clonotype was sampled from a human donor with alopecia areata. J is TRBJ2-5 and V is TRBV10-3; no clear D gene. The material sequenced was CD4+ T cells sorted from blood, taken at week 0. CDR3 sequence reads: CAISGTGRTKAETQYF. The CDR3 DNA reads TGTGCCATCAGTGGAACGGGCCGAACGAAGGCAGAGACCCAGTACTTC.